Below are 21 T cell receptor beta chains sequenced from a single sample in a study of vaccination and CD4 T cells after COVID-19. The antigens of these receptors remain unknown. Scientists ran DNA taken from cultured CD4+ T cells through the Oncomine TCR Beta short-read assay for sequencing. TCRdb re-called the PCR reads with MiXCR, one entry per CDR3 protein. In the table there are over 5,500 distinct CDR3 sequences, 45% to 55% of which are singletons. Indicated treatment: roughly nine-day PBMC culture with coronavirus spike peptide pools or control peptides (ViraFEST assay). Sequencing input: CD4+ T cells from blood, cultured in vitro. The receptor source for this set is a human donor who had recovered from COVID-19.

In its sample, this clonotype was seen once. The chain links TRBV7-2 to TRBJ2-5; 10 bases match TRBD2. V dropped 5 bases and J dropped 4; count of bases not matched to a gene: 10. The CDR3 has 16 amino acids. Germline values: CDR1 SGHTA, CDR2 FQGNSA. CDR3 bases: TGTGCCAGCAGCCCGAGTGAACTAGCGGGGCCAGAGACCCAGTACTTC. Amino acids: CASSPSELAGPETQYF.

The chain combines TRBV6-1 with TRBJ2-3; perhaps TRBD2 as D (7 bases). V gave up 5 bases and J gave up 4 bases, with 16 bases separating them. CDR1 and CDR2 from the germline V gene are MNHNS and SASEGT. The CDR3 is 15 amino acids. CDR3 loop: CASSPPGGGSDTQYF. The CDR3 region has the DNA TGTGCCAGCAGTCCCCCGGGGGGCGGTTCAGATACGCAGTATTTT.

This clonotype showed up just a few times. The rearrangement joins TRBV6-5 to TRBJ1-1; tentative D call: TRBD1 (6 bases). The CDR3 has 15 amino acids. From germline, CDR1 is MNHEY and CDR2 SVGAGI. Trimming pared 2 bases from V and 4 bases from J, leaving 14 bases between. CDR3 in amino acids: CASSYVGGAGTEAFF. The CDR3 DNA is TGTGCCAGCAGTTACGTGGGGGGCGCGGGCACTGAAGCTTTCTTT.

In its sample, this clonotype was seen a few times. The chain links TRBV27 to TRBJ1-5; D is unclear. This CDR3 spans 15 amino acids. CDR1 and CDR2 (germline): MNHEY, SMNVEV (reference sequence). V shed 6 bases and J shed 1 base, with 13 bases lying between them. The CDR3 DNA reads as TGTGCCAGCAGGGTGGCCTCCAGAAGCAATCAGCCCCAGCATTTT. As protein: CASRVASRSNQPQHF.

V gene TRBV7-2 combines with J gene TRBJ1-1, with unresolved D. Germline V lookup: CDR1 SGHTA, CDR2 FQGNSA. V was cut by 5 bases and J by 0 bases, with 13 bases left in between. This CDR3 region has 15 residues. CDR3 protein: CASSPRTGMNTEAFF. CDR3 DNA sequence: TGTGCCAGCAGCCCAAGGACGGGCATGAACACTGAAGCTTTCTTT.

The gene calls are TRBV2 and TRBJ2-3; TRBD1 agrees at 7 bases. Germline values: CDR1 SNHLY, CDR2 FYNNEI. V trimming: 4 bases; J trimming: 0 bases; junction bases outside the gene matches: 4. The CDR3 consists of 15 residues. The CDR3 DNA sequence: TGTGCCAGCAGTGTGGGACAGCGCAGCACAGATACGCAGTATTTT. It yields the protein CASSVGQRSTDTQYF.

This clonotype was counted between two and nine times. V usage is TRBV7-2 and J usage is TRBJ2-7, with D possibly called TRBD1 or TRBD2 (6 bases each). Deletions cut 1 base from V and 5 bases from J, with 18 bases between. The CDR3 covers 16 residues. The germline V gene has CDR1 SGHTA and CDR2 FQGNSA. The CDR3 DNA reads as TGTGCCAGCAGCTTAGGTCCCCGGGGGCAGGGTGACGAGCAGTACTTC. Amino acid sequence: CASSLGPRGQGDEQYF.

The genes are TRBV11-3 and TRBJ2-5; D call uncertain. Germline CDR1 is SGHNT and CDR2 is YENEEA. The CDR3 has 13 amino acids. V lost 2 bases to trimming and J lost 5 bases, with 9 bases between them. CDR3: CASSLSRRETQYF. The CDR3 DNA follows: TGTGCCAGCAGCTTAAGCCGTCGGGAGACCCAGTACTTC.

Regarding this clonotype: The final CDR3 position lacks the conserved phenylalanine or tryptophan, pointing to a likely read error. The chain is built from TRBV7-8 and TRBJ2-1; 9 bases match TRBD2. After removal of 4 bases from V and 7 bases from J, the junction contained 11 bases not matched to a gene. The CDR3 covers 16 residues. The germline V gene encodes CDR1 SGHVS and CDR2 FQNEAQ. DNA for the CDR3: TGTGCCAGCAGCTCCAAGTCTAGCGGGGTCTGGAATGAGCAGTTCCTC. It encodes CASSSKSSGVWNEQFL.

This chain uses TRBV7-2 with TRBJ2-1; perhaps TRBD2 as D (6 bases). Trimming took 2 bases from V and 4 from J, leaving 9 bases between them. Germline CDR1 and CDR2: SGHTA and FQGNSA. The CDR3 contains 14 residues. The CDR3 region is CASSLRAGYNEQFF. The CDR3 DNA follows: TGTGCCAGCAGCTTACGGGCGGGGTACAATGAGCAGTTCTTC.

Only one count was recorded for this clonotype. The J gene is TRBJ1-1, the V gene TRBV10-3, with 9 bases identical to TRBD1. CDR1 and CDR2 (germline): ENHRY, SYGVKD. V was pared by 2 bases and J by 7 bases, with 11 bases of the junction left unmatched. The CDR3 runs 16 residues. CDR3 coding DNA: TGTGCCATCAGTGAGCAGCAGGGGACAGGGAACGATGAAGCTTTCTTT. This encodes CAISEQQGTGNDEAFF.

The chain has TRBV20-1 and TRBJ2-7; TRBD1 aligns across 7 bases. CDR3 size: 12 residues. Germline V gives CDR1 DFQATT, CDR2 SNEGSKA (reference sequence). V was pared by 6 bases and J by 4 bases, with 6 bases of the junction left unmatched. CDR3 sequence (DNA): TGCAGTGCCCAGACAGGGCTATACGAGCAGTACTTC. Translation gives CSAQTGLYEQYF.

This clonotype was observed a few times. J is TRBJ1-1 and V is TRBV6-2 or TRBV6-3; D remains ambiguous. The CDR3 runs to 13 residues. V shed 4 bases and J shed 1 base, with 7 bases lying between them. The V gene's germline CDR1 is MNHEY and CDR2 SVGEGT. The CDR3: CASSFTENTEAFF. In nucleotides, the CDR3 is TGTGCCAGCAGTTTTACGGAGAACACTGAAGCTTTCTTT.

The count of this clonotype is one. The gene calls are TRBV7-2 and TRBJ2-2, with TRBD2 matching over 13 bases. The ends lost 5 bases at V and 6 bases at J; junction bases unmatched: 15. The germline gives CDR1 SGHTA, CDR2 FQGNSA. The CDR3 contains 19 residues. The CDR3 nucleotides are TGTGCCAGCAGCCCTAGGGTTAGGACTAGCGGGAGAAGTTCCGGGGAGCTGTTTTTT. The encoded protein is CASSPRVRTSGRSSGELFF.

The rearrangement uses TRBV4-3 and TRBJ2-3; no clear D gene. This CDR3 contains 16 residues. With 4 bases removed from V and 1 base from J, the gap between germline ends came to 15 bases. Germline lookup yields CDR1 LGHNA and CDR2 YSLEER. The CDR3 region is CASSLSLSGGTDTQYF. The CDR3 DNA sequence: TGCGCCAGCAGCCTCTCCCTATCCGGCGGCACAGATACGCAGTATTTT.

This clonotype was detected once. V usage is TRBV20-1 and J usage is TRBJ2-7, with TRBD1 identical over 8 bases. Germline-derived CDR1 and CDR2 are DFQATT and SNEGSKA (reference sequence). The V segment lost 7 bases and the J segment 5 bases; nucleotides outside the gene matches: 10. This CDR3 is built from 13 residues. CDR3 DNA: TGCAGTGTTACGACAGGGGAGGTTAACGAGCAGTACTTC. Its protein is CSVTTGEVNEQYF.

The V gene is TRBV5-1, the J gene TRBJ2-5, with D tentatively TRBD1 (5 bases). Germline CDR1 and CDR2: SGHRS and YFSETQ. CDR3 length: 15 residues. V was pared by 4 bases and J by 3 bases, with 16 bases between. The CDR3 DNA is TGCGCCAGCAGCCCCAGCAGGGTATCGGAAGAGACCCAGTACTTC. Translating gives CASSPSRVSEETQYF.

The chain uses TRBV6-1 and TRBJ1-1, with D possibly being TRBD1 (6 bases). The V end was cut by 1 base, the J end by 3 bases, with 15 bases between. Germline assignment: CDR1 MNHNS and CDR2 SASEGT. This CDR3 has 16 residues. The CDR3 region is CASSEVGGRGYTEAFF. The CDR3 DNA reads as TGTGCCAGCAGTGAAGTCGGGGGGCGCGGGTACACTGAAGCTTTCTTT.

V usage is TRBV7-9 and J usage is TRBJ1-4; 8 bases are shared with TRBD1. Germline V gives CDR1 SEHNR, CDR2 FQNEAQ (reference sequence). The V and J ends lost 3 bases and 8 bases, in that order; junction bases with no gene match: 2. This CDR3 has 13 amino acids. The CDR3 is CASSFRGLEKLFF. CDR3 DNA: TGTGCCAGCAGCTTCAGGGGGCTGGAAAAACTGTTTTTT.

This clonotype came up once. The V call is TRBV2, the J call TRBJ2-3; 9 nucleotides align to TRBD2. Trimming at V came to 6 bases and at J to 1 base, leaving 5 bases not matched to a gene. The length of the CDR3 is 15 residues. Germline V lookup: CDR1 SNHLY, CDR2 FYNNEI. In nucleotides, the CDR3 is TGTGCCAGCAGCCCTCAGCGGGGGGGCACAGATACGCAGTATTTT. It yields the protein CASSPQRGGTDTQYF.

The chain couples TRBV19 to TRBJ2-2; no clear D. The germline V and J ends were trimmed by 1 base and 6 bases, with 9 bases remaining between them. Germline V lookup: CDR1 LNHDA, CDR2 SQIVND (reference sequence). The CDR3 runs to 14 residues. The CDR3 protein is CASSIVQFPGELFF. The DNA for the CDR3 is TGTGCCAGTAGTATAGTCCAGTTCCCCGGGGAGCTGTTTTTT.